This TCR beta chain was sequenced during a study of CD8 T cells in Susac syndrome. Random hexamers primed reverse transcription of about 0.5 to 1 ug RNA. TCR beta CDR3 was amplified by immunoSEQ covering 54 Vbeta and 13 Jbeta. TCRdb independently ran MiXCR on the immunoSEQ multiplex PCR reads; one entry per CDR3 protein. The profile shows about 250,000 distinct CDR3 sequences, around 93% of them singletons. V shed 1 base and J shed 8 bases, with 14 bases lying between them. From germline, CDR1 is SEHNR and CDR2 FQNEAQ (reference sequence). The CDR3 runs 15 residues. V is TRBV7-9 and J is TRBJ1-4; D is possibly TRBD1 (5 bases). The sample comprised CD4+ T cells from PBMCs. The clonotype was recovered from a human donor with multiple sclerosis. CDR3 sequence: CASSLDPGGGEKLFF. The CDR3, as DNA: TGTGCCAGCAGCTTAGACCCTGGGGGAGGCGAAAAACTGTTTTTT.